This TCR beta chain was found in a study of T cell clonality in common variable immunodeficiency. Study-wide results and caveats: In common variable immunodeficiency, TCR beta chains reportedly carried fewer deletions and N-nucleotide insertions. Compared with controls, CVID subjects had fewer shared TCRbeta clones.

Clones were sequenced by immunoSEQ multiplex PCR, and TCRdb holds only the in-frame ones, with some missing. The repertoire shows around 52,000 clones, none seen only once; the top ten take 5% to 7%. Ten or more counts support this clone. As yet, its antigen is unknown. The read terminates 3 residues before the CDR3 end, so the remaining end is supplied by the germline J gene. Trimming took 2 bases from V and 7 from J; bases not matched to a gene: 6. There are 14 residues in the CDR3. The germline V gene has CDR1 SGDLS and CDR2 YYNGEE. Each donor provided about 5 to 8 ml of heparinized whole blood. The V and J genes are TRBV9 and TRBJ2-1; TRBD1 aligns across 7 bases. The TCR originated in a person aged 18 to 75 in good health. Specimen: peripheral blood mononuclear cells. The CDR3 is CASSVRGGLNEQFF. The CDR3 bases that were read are TGTGCCAGCAGCGTCCGAGGGGGCTTAAATGAG.